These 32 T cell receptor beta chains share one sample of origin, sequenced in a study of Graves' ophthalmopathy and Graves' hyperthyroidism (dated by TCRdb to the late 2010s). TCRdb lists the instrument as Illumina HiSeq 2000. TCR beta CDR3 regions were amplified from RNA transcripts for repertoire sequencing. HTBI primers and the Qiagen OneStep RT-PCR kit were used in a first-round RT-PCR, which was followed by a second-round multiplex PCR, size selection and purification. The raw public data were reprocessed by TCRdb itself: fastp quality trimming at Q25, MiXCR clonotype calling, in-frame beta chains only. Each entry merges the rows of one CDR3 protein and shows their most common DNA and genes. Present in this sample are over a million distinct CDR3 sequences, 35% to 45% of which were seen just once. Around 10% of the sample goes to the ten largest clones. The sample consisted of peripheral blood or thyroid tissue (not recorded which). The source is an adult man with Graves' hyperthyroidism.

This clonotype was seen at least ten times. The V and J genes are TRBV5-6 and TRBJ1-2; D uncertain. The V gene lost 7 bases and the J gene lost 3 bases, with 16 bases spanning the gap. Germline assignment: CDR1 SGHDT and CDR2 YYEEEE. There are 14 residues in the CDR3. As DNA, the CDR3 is TGTGCCAGCTACTCCCCAGGATCGTACTATGGCTACACCTTC. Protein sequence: CASYSPGSYYGYTF.

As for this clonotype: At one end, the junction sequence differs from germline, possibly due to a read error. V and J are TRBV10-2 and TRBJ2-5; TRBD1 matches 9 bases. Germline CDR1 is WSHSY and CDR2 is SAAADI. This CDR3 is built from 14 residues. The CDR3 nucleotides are TGTGCCAGCAGCCGTGGACCGGGACAGGGGACCCAGTACTTC. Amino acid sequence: CASSRGPGQGTQYF.

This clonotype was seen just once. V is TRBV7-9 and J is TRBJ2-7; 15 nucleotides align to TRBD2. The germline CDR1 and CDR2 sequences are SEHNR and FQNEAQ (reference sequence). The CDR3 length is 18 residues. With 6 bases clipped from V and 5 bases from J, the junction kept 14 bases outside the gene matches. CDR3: CASSPYPGLAGGDHEQYF. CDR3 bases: TGTGCCAGCAGTCCATACCCGGGACTAGCGGGGGGTGACCACGAGCAGTACTTC.

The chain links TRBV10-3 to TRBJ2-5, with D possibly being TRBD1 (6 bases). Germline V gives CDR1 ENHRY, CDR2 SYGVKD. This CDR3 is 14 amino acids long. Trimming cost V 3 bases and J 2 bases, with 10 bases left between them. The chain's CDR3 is CAISDEDRQETQYF. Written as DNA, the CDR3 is TGTGCCATCAGTGATGAAGACAGGCAAGAGACCCAGTACTTC.

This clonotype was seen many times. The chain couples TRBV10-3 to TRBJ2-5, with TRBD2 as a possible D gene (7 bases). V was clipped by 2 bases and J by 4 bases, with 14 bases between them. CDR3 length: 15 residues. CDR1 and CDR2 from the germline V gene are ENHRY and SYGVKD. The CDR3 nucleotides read TGTGCCATCAGTGAGGGACTAGGGGGTGTAGAGACCCAGTACTTC. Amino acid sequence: CAISEGLGGVETQYF.

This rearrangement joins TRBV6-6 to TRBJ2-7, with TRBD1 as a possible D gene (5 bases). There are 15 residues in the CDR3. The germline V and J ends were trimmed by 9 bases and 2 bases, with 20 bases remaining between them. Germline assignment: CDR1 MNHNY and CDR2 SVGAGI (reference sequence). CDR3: CASGARMGGPYEQYF. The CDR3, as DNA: TGTGCCAGTGGGGCCCGGATGGGTGGACCCTACGAGCAGTACTTC.

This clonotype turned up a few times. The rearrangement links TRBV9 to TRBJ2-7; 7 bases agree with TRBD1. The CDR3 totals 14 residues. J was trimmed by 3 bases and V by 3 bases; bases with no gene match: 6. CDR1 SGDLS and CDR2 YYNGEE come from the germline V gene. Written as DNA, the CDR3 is TGTGCCAGCAGCGCAGGACAGGCTATCTACGAGCAGTACTTC. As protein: CASSAGQAIYEQYF. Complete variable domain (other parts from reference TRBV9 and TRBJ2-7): DSGVTQTPKHLITATGQRVTLRCSPRSGDLSVYWYQQSLDQGLQFLIQYYNGEERAKGNILERFSAQQFPDLHSELNLSSLELGDSALYFCASSAGQAIYEQYFGPGTRLTVT.

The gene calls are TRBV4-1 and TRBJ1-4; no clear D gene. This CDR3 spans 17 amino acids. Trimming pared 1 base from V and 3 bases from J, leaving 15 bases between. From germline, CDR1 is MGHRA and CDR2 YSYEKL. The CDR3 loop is CASSQVGVTAANEKLFF. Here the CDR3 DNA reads TGCGCCAGCAGCCAAGTTGGGGTTACGGCGGCTAATGAAAAACTGTTTTTT.

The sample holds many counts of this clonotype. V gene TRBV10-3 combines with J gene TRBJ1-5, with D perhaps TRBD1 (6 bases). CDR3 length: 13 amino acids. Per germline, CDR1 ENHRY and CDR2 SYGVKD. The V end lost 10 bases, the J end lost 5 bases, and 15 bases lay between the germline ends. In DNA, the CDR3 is TGTGCCACTACAGGGAATTCGGATCAGCCCCAGCATTTT. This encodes CATTGNSDQPQHF.

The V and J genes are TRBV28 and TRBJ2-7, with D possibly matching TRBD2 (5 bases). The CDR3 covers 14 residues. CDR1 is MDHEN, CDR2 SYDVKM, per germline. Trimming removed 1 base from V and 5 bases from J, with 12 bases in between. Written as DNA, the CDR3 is TGTGCCAGCAGTTTATCGGGGAATAGGGACGAGCAGTACTTC. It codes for CASSLSGNRDEQYF.

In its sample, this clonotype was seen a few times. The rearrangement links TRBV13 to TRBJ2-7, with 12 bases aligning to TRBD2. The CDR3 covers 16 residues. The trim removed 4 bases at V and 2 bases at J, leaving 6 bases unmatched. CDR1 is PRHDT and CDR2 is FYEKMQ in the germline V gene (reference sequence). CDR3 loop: CASSSDLAGGPYEQYF. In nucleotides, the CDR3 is TGTGCCAGCAGCTCCGACCTAGCGGGAGGGCCCTACGAGCAGTACTTC.

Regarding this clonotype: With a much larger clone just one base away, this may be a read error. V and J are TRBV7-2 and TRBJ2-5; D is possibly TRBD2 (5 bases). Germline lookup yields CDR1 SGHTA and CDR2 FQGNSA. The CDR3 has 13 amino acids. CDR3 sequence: CASSLMDFETRYF. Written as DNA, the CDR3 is TGTGCCAGCAGCTTGATGGACTTTGAGACCCGGTACTTC. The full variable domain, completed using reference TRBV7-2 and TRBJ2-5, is GAGVSQSPSNKVTEKGKDVELRCDPISGHTALYWYRQSLGQGLEFLIYFQGNSAPDKSGLPSDRFSAERTGGSVSTLTIQRTQQEDSAVYLCASSLMDFETRYFGPGTRLLVL.

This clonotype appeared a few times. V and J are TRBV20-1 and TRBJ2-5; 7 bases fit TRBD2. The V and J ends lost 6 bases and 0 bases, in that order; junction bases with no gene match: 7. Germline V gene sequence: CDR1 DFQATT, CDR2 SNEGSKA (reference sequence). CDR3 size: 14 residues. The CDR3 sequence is CSAKGRDYQETQYF. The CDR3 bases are TGCAGTGCCAAGGGGAGGGACTACCAAGAGACCCAGTACTTC.

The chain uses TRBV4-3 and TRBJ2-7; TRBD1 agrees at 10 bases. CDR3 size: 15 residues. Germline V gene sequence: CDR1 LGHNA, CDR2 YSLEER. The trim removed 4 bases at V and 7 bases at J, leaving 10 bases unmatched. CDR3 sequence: CASSLSGQGTWEQYF. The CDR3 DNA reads TGCGCCAGCAGCCTTTCGGGACAGGGGACATGGGAGCAGTACTTC.

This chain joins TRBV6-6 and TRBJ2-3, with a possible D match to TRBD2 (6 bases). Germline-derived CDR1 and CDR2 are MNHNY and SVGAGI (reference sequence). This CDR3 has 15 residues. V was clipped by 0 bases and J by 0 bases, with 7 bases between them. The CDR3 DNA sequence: TGTGCCAGCAGTTACTCCGGGACTAGCACAGATACGCAGTATTTT. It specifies CASSYSGTSTDTQYF.

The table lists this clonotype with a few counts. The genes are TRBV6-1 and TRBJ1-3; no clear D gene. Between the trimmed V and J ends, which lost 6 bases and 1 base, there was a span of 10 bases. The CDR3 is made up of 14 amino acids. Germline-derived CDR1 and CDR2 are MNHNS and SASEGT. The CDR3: CASRTWRSGNTIYF. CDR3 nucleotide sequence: TGTGCCAGCAGGACCTGGCGGTCTGGAAACACCATATATTTT.

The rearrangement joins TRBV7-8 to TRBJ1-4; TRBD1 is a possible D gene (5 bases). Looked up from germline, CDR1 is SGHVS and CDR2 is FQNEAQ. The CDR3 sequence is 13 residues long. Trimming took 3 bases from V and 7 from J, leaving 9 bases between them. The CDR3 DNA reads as TGTGCCAGCAGCTTGGGGGACGGTGAAAAACTGTTTTTT. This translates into CASSLGDGEKLFF.

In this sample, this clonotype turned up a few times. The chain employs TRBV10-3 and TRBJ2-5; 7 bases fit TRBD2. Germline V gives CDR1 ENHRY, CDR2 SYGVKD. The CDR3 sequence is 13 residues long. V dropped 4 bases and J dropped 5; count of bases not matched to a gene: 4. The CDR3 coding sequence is TGTGCCATCAGTGGGACTAGAGTGGAGACCCAGTACTTC. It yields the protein CAISGTRVETQYF.

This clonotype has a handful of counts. The CDR3 DNA is TGTGCCACAATGACGGGACAGGGCTCCCTCTGGAATTCACCCCTCCACTTT. Translated: CATMTGQGSLWNSPLHF. J is TRBJ1-6 and V is TRBV15; TRBD1 agrees at 9 bases. With 9 bases clipped from V and 7 bases from J, the junction kept 16 bases outside the gene matches. The CDR3 contains 17 residues. Germline CDR1 is LNHNV and CDR2 is YYDKDF (reference sequence).

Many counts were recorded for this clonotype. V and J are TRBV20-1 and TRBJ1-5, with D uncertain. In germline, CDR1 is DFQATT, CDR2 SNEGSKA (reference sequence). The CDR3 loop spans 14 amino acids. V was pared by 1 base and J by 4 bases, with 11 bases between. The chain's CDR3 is CSARAGSLNQPQHF. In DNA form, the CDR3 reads TGCAGTGCTAGAGCGGGCAGCTTGAATCAGCCCCAGCATTTT.

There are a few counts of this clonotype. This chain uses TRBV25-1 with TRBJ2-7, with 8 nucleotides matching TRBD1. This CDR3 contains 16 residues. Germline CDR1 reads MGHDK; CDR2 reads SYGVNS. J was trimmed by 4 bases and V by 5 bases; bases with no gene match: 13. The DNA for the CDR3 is TGTGCCAGCAGTTCCCTTCCCCGGACAGGGAATTACGAGCAGTACTTC. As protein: CASSSLPRTGNYEQYF.

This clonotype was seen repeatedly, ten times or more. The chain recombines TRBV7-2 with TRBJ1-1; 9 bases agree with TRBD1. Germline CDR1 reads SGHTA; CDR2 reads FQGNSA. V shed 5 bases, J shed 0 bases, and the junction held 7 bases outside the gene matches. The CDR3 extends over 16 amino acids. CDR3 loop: CASSVRRTGVNTEAFF. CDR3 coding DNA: TGTGCCAGCAGCGTAAGGCGGACAGGGGTGAACACTGAAGCTTTCTTT.

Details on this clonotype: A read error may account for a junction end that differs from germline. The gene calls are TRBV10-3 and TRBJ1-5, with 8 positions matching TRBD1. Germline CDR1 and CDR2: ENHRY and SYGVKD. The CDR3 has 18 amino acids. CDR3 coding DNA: TGTGCCAGCAGTGAAGCAAGCAGGGGGCGCCTCTGGAATCAGCCCCAGCATTTT. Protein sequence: CASSEASRGRLWNQPQHF.

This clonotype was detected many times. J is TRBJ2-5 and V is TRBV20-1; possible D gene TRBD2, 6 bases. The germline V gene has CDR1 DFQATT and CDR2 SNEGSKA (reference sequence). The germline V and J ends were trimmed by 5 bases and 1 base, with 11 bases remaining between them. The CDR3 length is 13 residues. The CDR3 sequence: CSAHPGGQETQYF. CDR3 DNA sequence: TGCAGTGCTCATCCCGGGGGCCAAGAGACCCAGTACTTC.

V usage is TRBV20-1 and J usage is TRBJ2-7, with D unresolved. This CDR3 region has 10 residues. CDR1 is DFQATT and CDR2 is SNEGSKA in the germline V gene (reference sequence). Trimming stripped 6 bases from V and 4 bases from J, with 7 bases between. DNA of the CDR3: TGCAGTGCACAATTTTACGAGCAGTACTTC. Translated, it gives CSAQFYEQYF.

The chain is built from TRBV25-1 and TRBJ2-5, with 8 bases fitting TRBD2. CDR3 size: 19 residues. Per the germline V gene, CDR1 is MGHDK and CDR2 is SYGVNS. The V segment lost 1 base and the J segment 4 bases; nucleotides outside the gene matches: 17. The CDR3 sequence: CASSEWGLERTPGAETQYF. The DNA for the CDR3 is TGTGCCAGCAGTGAATGGGGACTAGAGAGGACCCCCGGGGCAGAGACCCAGTACTTC. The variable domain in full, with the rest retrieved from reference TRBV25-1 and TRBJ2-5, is EADIYQTPRYLVIGTGKKITLECSQTMGHDKMYWYQQDPGMELHLIHYSYGVNSTEKGDLSSESTVSRIRTEHFPLTLESARPSHTSQYLCASSEWGLERTPGAETQYFGPGTRLLVL.

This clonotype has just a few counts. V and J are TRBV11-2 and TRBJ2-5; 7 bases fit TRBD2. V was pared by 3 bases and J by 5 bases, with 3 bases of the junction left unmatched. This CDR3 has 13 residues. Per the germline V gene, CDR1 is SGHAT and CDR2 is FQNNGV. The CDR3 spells CASSFTSEETQYF. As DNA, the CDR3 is TGTGCCAGCAGCTTTACTAGCGAGGAGACCCAGTACTTC. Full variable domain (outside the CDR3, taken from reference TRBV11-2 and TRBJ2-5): EAGVAQSPRYKIIEKRQSVAFWCNPISGHATLYWYQQILGQGPKLLIQFQNNGVVDDSQLPKDRFSAERLKGVDSTLKIQPAKLEDSAVYLCASSFTSEETQYFGPGTRLLVL.

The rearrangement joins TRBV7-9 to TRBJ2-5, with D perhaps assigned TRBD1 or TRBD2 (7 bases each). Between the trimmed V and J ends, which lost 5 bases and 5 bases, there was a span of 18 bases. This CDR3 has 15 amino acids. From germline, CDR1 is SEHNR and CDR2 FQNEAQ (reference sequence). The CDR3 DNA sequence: TGTGCCAGCAGCACCAGGGGGGGCCTTTCCGAGACCCAGTACTTC. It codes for CASSTRGGLSETQYF.

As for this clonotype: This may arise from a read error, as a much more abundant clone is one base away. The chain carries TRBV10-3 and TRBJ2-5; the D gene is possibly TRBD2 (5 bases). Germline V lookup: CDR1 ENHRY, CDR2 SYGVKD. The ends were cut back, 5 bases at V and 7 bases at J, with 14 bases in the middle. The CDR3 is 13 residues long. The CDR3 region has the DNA TGTGCCATCAGTTACGACTACCTCGGGACCCAGTACTTC. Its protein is CAISYDYLGTQYF.

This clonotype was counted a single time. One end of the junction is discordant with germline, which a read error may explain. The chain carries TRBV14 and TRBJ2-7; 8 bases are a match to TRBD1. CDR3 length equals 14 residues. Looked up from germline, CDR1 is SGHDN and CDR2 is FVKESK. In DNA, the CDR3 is TGTGCCGGCAGCCGACAGGGGAGCTCCTACGAGCAGTACTTC. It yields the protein CAGSRQGSSYEQYF.

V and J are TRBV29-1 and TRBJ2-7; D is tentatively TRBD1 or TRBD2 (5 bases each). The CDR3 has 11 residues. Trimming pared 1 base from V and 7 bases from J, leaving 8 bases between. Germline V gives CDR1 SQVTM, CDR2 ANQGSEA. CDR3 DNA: TGCAGCGTTGAAGCGGGGCGGGAGCAGTACTTC. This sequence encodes CSVEAGREQYF.

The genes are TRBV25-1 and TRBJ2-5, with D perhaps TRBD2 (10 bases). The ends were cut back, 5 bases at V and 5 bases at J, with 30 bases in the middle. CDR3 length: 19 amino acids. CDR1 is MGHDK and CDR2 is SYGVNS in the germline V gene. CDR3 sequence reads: CASSSPGQGRAGGPETQYF. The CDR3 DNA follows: TGTGCCAGCAGTTCTCCGGGACAGGGTAGAGCGGGAGGGCCTGAGACCCAGTACTTC.